This TCR beta chain appears in the sequencing data of a study of breast tumors, draining lymph nodes, adjacent tissues. This CDR3 comprises 15 residues. The V end lost 2 bases, the J end lost 2 bases, and 9 bases lay between the germline ends. Per germline, CDR1 SEHNR and CDR2 FQNEAQ (reference sequence). By share, this clonotype counts as medium-sized. TCRdb called the multiplex PCR reads again in MiXCR, with one record for every CDR3 protein. The sample lists around 16,000 distinct CDR3 sequences, 40% to 65% seen once, with roughly 15% in the top ten. The chain is built from TRBV7-9 and TRBJ2-2, with a possible D match to TRBD2 (5 bases). The sample taken for sequencing was tumor-adjacent breast tissue. This clonotype was obtained from a female donor with breast cancer. Some clones in this sample may be carry-over from other donors' samples. The CDR3 DNA reads as TGTGCCAGCAGCTTATTCCTAGCCAACACCGGGGAGCTGTTTTTT. This encodes CASSLFLANTGELFF.